The source of this T cell receptor (beta chain) is a study of cytomegalovirus exposure and HLA in healthy donors. Study-wide points: The classifier reportedly diagnosed cytomegalovirus status with high sensitivity and specificity. Later on, a genetic analysis was performed. It linked a missense variant in DCLRE1C with V- and J-gene trimming of TCR beta.

Turning to this clone: Its antigen is as yet unknown.

The germline V gene has CDR1 MDHEN and CDR2 SYDVKM. Trimming cost V 1 base and J 3 bases, with 21 bases left between them. The CDR3 is made up of 18 amino acids. The PCR used 60 Vbeta and 13 Jbeta primers. Clones were read by immunoSEQ multiplex PCR, and TCRdb kept only the in-frame ones, dropping some. The table lists under 200,000 clones, roughly 80% of them singletons, with about 3.1% in the top ten. Specimen: PBMCs. The source is a female donor in good health and CMV-seronegative. The chain recombines TRBV28 with TRBJ1-2; D gene unclear. In DNA, the CDR3 is TGTGCCAGCAGTTTATATGGCACGGAGAAGCCGATGGACTATGGCTACACCTTC. As protein: CASSLYGTEKPMDYGYTF.